The clone carrying this TCR beta chain appeared a single time. Its antigen is as yet unknown. The junction differs from germline at one of its ends, possibly a read error. This sample stems from a study of cytomegalovirus exposure and HLA in healthy donors. Background on the study: Earlier sequencing of about 179 million T cells yielded approximately 100 million unique TCR beta sequences. The study's findings and limits: Differences between HLA loci emerged in a later analysis of TCR association rates, with DRB1 most and HLA-C fewest.

The primer mix had 60 Vbeta and 13 Jbeta primers. Assay used: immunoSEQ multiplex PCR; TCRdb lists only in-frame clones, some missing. The data hold fewer than 90,000 clones, with around 74% observed a single time. The CDR3 has 17 amino acids. The germline V gene encodes CDR1 SEHNR and CDR2 FQNEAQ (reference sequence). The source material was PBMCs. The gene calls are TRBV7-9 and TRBJ2-7, with TRBD1 matching over 7 bases. The clonotype was recovered from a man aged 25 to 40 in good health and CMV-seropositive. The CDR3 sequence: CSSSPRTGRVYEDEQYF. CDR3 coding DNA: TGTTCCAGCAGCCCTAGGACAGGCCGGGTTTATGAGGACGAGCAGTACTTC.